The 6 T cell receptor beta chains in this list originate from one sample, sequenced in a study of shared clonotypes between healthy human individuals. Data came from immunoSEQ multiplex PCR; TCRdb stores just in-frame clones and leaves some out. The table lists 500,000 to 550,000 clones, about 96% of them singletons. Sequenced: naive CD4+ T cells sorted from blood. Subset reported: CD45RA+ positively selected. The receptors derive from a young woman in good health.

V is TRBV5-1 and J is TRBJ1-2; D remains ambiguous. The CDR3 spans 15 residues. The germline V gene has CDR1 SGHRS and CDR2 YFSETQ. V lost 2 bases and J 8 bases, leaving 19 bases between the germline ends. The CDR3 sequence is CASSFDIPTVRGYTF. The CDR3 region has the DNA TGCGCCAGCAGCTTTGATATCCCAACAGTGCGGGGCTACACCTTC.

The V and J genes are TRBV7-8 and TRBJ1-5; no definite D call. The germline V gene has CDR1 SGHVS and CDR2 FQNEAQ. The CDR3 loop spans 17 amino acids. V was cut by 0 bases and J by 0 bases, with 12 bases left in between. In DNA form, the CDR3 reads TGTGCCAGCAGCTTAGCTCCAGAACTAAATAGCAATCAGCCCCAGCATTTT. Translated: CASSLAPELNSNQPQHF.

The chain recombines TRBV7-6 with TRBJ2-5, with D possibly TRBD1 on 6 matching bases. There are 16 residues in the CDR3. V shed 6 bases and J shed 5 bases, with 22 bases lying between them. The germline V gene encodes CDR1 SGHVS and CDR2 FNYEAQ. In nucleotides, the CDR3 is TGTGCCAGCAGTACCCAATGGTCTGGGGGCGCGGAGACCCAGTACTTC. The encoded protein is CASSTQWSGGAETQYF.

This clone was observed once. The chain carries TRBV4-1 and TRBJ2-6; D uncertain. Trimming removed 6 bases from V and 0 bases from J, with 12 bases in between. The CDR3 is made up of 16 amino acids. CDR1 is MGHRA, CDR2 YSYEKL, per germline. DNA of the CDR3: TGCGCCAGCAGACGAACCGGAAGCTCTGGGGCCAACGTCCTGACTTTC. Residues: CASRRTGSSGANVLTF.

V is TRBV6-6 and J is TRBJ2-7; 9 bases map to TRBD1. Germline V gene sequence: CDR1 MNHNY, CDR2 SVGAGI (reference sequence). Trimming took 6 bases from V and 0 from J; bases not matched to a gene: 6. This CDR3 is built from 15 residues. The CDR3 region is CASRTGTGPSYEQYF. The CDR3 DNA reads TGTGCCAGCAGAACCGGGACAGGGCCCTCCTACGAGCAGTACTTC.

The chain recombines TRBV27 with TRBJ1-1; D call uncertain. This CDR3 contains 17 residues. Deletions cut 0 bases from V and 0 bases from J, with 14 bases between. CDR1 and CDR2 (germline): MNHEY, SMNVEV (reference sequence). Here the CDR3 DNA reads TGTGCCAGCAGTTTATCAGCAGGCGCCTTAATGAACACTGAAGCTTTCTTT. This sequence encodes CASSLSAGALMNTEAFF.